Following are 32 T cell receptor beta chains from one sample sequenced in a study of CXCR3-negative and CXCR3-positive naive CD8 T cells. Study-level results: Researchers report that CXCR3-positive naive cells carry more hydrophobic TRB CDR3s than CXCR3-negative naive cells.

No antigen has been assigned to these receptors. Each TRB cDNA library was prepared by 5' RACE (with UMI labels). No DNA is given; TCRdb re-called the 5' RACE reads and lists each CDR3 protein once. The repertoire table contains some 140,000 distinct CDR3 sequences. Sequencing input: naive CXCR3+ CD8+ T cells from blood. Stated subset: CD45RO-CCR7+CD27+CD95- naive CD8+ T cells expressing CXCR3 (TNR3+). These receptors all stem from a human donor in good health. Some clones in this sample may be carry-over from other donors' samples.

The chain employs TRBV28 and TRBJ1-5; the TCRdb D gene call, TRBD1, has no DNA to confirm it. The CDR3 is 16 amino acids. CDR1 is MDHEN, CDR2 SYDVKM, per germline. CDR3 region: CASKGQVIIYQQPQHF.

The CDR3 sequence is CASSPRDRPIDSNQPQHF. The chain carries TRBV14 and TRBJ1-5; TCRdb returns TRBD1, unconfirmable since there is no DNA. The CDR3 covers 18 residues. Germline values: CDR1 SGHDN, CDR2 FVKESK.

The rearrangement joins TRBV12-3 or TRBV12-4 to TRBJ2-7; as DNA is missing, the TRBD2 call by TCRdb cannot be tested. CDR3 size: 13 residues. The CDR3 loop is CASTAGGSYEQYF.

V and J are TRBV6-6 and TRBJ1-5; TCRdb's D gene call, TRBD1, goes unchecked for lack of DNA. Germline loops: CDR1 MNHNY, CDR2 SVGAGI (reference sequence). The CDR3 is 14 amino acids. This CDR3 reads CASSYGTGDQPQHF.

The J gene is TRBJ2-5, the V gene TRBV4-1; TCRdb selects TRBD1, and the lack of DNA leaves this call unchecked. From germline, CDR1 is MGHRA and CDR2 YSYEKL. This CDR3 is built from 12 residues. CDR3 loop: CASSQDRGDQYF.

The chain links TRBV29-1 to TRBJ2-2; TCRdb returns TRBD2, unconfirmable since there is no DNA. The CDR3 is 11 residues long. Germline values: CDR1 SQVTM, CDR2 ANQGSEA. This chain's CDR3 is CSVGTAGELFF.

V usage is TRBV12-3 or TRBV12-4 and J usage is TRBJ1-1. CDR3 size: 14 residues. The CDR3 sequence: CASSTGGMNTEAFF.

The V and J genes are TRBV7-3 and TRBJ2-1; TCRdb calls TRBD2, which cannot be checked without DNA. CDR1 and CDR2 from the germline V gene are SGHTA and FQGTGA. The CDR3 is 16 amino acids. The CDR3 region is CASSLLGRSSYNEQFF.

The rearrangement joins TRBV9 to TRBJ2-1; TCRdb indicates TRBD2, and absent DNA this call remains unverified. The CDR3 length is 16 residues. Germline CDR1 is SGDLS and CDR2 is YYNGEE. The CDR3 loop reads CASSVGVAGEFNEQFF.

V usage is TRBV29-1 and J usage is TRBJ2-7. This CDR3 contains 15 residues. Germline CDR1 reads SQVTM; CDR2 reads ANQGSEA. This CDR3 reads CSARLRSQGIYEQYF.

The chain combines TRBV28 with TRBJ2-7; as DNA is missing, the TRBD1 call by TCRdb cannot be tested. This CDR3 has 15 residues. Germline CDR1 MDHEN, CDR2 SYDVKM. CDR3 region: CASSLYVGASYEQYF.

This chain links TRBV19 with TRBJ2-2. The CDR3 is 14 residues long. CDR1 is LNHDA and CDR2 is SQIVND in the germline V gene (reference sequence). CDR3 region: CASSMDMLTGELFF.

This chain joins TRBV5-1 and TRBJ1-1. CDR3 length: 13 amino acids. CDR1 and CDR2 from the germline V gene are SGHRS and YFSETQ. CDR3 residues: CASSSGGDTEAFF.

This chain connects TRBV7-8 to TRBJ2-3; TCRdb's D call, TRBD2, is unchecked because there is no DNA. Germline V gene data show CDR1 as SGHVS and CDR2 as FQNEAQ. The length of the CDR3 is 18 residues. CDR3 sequence reads: CASNPLSAAGPSTDTQYF.

The chain is built from TRBV25-1 and TRBJ1-2; without DNA, the TCRdb call of TRBD1 cannot be checked. Germline V gives CDR1 MGHDK, CDR2 SYGVNS. CDR3 size: 15 residues. CDR3 loop: CASSAPGQGYYGYTF.

The chain joins TRBV7-3 to TRBJ2-1; absent DNA, TCRdb's TRBD2 call cannot be checked. Germline V CDR1 and CDR2: SGHTA, FQGTGA. The CDR3 runs to 17 residues. This CDR3 is CASSLTSGRAIGSEQFF.

The chain recombines TRBV21-1 with TRBJ1-3; without DNA, the TCRdb call of TRBD1 cannot be checked. TRBV21-1 is a pseudogene locus. The CDR3 extends over 18 amino acids. CDR3: CAGQGAKQDWTSGNTIYF.

This sequence joins TRBV4-3 and TRBJ2-1; absent DNA, TCRdb's TRBD2 call cannot be checked. The CDR3 loop spans 16 amino acids. The germline gives CDR1 LGHNA, CDR2 YSLEER. CDR3 amino acids: CASTQGLAGGNNEQFF.

The chain links TRBV29-1 to TRBJ2-1; TCRdb's D gene call, TRBD2, goes unchecked for lack of DNA. The CDR3 is made up of 18 amino acids. The germline gives CDR1 SQVTM, CDR2 ANQGSEA. The CDR3 reads CSVEDDPLADDTYNEQFF.

V and J are TRBV7-9 and TRBJ2-7; TCRdb names TRBD2, which stays unverified in the absence of DNA. This CDR3 region has 14 residues. The germline CDR1 and CDR2 sequences are SEHNR and FQNEAQ (reference sequence). The CDR3 region is CASSHEGPSYEQYF.

CDR3 region: CASSLPWTGDNEQFF. This chain links TRBV7-9 with TRBJ2-1; TCRdb's D call of TRBD1 is untestable without DNA. The CDR3 is made up of 15 amino acids. Germline-derived CDR1 and CDR2 are SEHNR and FQNEAQ (reference sequence).

The J gene is TRBJ2-7, the V gene TRBV29-1; checking the TCRdb D call of TRBD1 is not possible without DNA. The CDR3 sequence is 15 residues long. In germline, CDR1 is SQVTM, CDR2 ANQGSEA. CDR3 in amino acids: CSVEDWDGRTYEQYF.

This chain connects TRBV12-3 or TRBV12-4 to TRBJ1-5; the D call from TCRdb, TRBD1, cannot be confirmed without DNA. The CDR3 is 15 residues long. CDR3 loop: CASSYFQGTGQPQHF.

The chain couples TRBV27 to TRBJ2-3. Germline-derived CDR1 and CDR2 are MNHEY and SMNVEV (reference sequence). This CDR3 region has 13 residues. This chain's CDR3 is CASSWGNTDTQYF.

The chain combines TRBV2 with TRBJ2-7. The CDR3 loop spans 15 amino acids. Germline V gene lookup returns CDR1 SNHLY and CDR2 FYNNEI. CDR3 residues: CASSEAPGYIYEQYF.

The V call is TRBV28, the J call TRBJ2-5; TCRdb returns TRBD1, unconfirmable since there is no DNA. Germline V gives CDR1 MDHEN, CDR2 SYDVKM. The length of the CDR3 is 15 residues. The CDR3 reads CASSFTGGSKETQYF.

The genes are TRBV7-3 and TRBJ2-1; there is no DNA to check the TCRdb D call of TRBD2. CDR1 is SGHTA, CDR2 FQGTGA, per germline. CDR3 length: 15 residues. CDR3 residues: CASSLTGTRHNEQFF.

The chain recombines TRBV29-1 with TRBJ2-7; with no DNA, the TCRdb D assignment of TRBD1 cannot be verified. Germline CDR1 and CDR2: SQVTM and ANQGSEA. This CDR3 has 13 amino acids. CDR3 sequence: CSVRGTGHYEQYF.

The rearrangement joins TRBV29-1 to TRBJ2-3; the TRBD1 assignment by TCRdb is unverifiable without DNA. Germline lookup yields CDR1 SQVTM and CDR2 ANQGSEA. The CDR3 extends over 13 amino acids. The CDR3 loop reads CSPKVAGLDTQYF.

The chain carries TRBV28 and TRBJ2-5. The CDR3 is made up of 14 amino acids. The germline CDR1 and CDR2 sequences are MDHEN and SYDVKM. The CDR3 sequence: CASSLGFAQETQYF.

J is TRBJ2-3 and V is TRBV14; TCRdb's D call, TRBD2, is unchecked because there is no DNA. This CDR3 spans 17 amino acids. Germline V CDR1 and CDR2: SGHDN, FVKESK. CDR3 in amino acids: CASSPRRGTRLTDTQYF.

The V call is TRBV3-1, the J call TRBJ2-5; TCRdb picks TRBD2, but there is no DNA to check that call. CDR1 and CDR2 from the germline V gene are LGHDT and YNNKEL (reference sequence). CDR3 length: 15 residues. The CDR3: CASSQDRAGQETQYF.